This TCR beta chain was sequenced in a study of neoadjuvant nivolumab and ipilimumab in lung cancer. Points from the study as a whole: Pretherapy blood TCR richness correlated positively with resected tumor richness. Only two of four nivolumab-treated tumors gained richness and clonality by surgery. TCR richness and clonality were higher in tumors than adjacent uninvolved lung.

Concerning this clone itself: Antigen unknown.

Assay used: immunoSEQ multiplex PCR; TCRdb lists only in-frame clones, some missing. The table has about 9,000 clones, over 75% seen once. The sequencing here drew on tumor tissue, taken after neoadjuvant nivolumab, alone or with ipilimumab, at or shortly before surgery. This sequence was found in an adult with non-small cell lung cancer.

The CDR3 DNA follows: TGTGCCAGCAGCCTGACAGGGGGCGGTTCACCCCTCCACTTT. Its protein product is CASSLTGGGSPLHF. The rearrangement uses TRBV7-2 and TRBJ1-6; 10 nucleotides align to TRBD1. The V and J ends lost 5 bases and 9 bases, in that order; junction bases with no gene match: 4. This CDR3 has 14 amino acids. CDR1 and CDR2 from the germline V gene are SGHTA and FQGNSA.